The T cell receptor (beta chain) under discussion was sequenced for a study of blood T cell repertoires in COVID-19 (dated by TCRdb to between 2020 and 2021). Regarding the study in general: Collaborator samples came from the United States, Italy and Spain and covered acute and convalescent phases of COVID-19. A de-identified subject ID, COVID-19 status, age in years and sex were almost always included in the sample metadata. The prospective study material was composed of cDNA or gDNA derived from T cells, B-cell-depleted T cells, or PBMCs. The samples were drawn from the first 160 participants of the ongoing ImmuneRACE study and from 950 to 1,500 subjects provided by 6 global collaborators. The dataset comprised deeply sampled blood TCRbeta repertoires from subjects exposed to, actively infected with, or recovered from COVID-19. Where HLA class I and class II types were available, the types were taken from metadata supplied by the sample provider, not from assay-based typing. The repertoires were made available in a free public database intended to serve as a resource for research on the immune response to SARS-CoV-2. What the work shows at the level of the full study, not this receptor alone: The amount of clinical and demographic metadata varied by source and participant and was provided uncurated.

Concerning this clone itself: What antigen it recognizes has not been identified. Base qualities are not at hand, and no much larger clone is one base apart.

TCRbeta CDR3 regions were amplified from genomic DNA using the immunoSEQ Assay, a bias-controlled multiplex PCR. The source study handled its data this way. Nucleated cell counts per sample were estimated from amplification of reference gene primers within the assay. To quantify the absolute abundance of each unique TCRbeta CDR3 rearrangement, sequence reads were collapsed and filtered. For each sample, productive Simpson clonality was calculated by taking the square root of Simpson's diversity index across productive rearrangements. TCRdb re-hosts the immuneACCESS table, in-frame sequences only. Its copies lack some clones; in the studies checked, an unresolved V gene accounts for under half of them, and the cause for the rest is not known. V and J calls and clone size are given by that table; D and trimming were obtained from the DNA. For this sample the table gives a few hundred thousand clones, of which about nine tenths were detected only once. The ten top clones hold about an eighth of the sample.

Its CDR3 holds 15 amino acids, cysteine through phenylalanine. Here the CDR3 DNA is all that survives: 45 bases in frame from base 1. V is cut by 4 bases and J by 1 base, and the space between the germline ends is 9 bases. The germline V gene (reference sequence) sets CDR1 to SGHNT and CDR2 to YYREEE. Each collaborating institution followed its own protocols to collect whole blood in K2EDTA tubes. For TCRbeta analysis, collaborator samples were shipped as frozen whole blood, as isolated PBMCs, or as DNA extracted from either sample type. The sample was peripheral blood. Here the chain combines TRBV5-4 and TRBJ2-6, and possibly TRBD2, on 6 matching bases. This receptor was identified in a woman aged 55-69 years with acute or convalescent COVID-19. Read as DNA, the sequence is TGTGCCAGCAGCCTAAGCGGGTCTGGGGCCAACGTCCTGACTTTC. Its amino acids are CASSLSGSGANVLTF.